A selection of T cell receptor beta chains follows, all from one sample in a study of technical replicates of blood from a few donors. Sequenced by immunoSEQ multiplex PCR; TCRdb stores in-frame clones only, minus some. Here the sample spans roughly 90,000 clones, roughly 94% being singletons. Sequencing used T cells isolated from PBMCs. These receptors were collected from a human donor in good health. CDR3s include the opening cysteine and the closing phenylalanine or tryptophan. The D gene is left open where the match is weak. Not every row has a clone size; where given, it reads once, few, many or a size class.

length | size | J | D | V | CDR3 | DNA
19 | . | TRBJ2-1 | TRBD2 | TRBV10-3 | CAAHTGTSGGTSSYNEQFF | TGTGCCGCCCATACCGGGACTAGCGGGGGTACTAGCTCCTACAATGAGCAGTTCTTC
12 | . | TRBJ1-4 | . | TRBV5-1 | CASGAIGEKLFF | TGCGCCAGCGGGGCCATTGGCGAAAAACTGTTTTTT
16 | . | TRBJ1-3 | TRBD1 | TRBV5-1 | CASSLEGQLSGNTIYF | TGCGCCAGCAGCTTGGAGGGACAGCTCTCTGGAAACACCATATATTTT
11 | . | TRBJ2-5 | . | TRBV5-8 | CASSFGETQYF | TGTGCCAGCAGCTTCGGAGAGACCCAGTACTTC
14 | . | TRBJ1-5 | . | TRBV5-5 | CASGVGVDNQPQHF | TGTGCCAGCGGGGTAGGGGTTGACAATCAGCCCCAGCATTTT
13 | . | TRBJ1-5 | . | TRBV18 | CAISQGGNQPQHF | TGTGCCATCTCCCAGGGTGGCAATCAGCCCCAGCATTTT
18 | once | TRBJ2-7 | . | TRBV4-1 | CASSQVSGEQGHTYEQYF | TGCGCCAGCAGCCAAGTCAGTGGAGAACAGGGACATACCTACGAGCAGTACTTC
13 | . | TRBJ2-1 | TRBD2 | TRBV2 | CASSASGSIEQFF | TGTGCCAGCAGTGCTAGCGGGAGTATTGAGCAGTTCTTC
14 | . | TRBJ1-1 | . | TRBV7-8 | CASSSRTRLNEAFF | TGTGCCAGCAGCTCACGCACTCGCCTGAACGAAGCTTTCTTT
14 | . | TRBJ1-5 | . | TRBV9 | CASSVGQVDQPQHF | TGTGCCAGCAGCGTAGGACAGGTAGACCAGCCCCAGCATTTT
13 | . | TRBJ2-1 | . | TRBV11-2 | CASSLDLRNEQFF | TGTGCCAGCAGCTTAGACTTGCGCAATGAGCAGTTCTTC
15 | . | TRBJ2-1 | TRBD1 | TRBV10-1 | CASSETGEPYNEQFF | TGCGCCAGCAGTGAAACAGGGGAGCCCTACAATGAGCAGTTCTTC
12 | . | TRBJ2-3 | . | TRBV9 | CASSVASDTQYF | TGTGCCAGCAGCGTAGCATCAGATACGCAGTATTTT
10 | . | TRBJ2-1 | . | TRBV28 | CASSSLDQFF | TGTGCCAGCAGTTCTCTAGACCAGTTCTTC
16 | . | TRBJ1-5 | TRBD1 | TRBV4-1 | CASSQGLTGSNQPQHF | TGCGCCAGCAGCCAAGGGTTGACAGGGAGCAATCAGCCCCAGCATTTT
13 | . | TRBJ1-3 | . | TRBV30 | CAGTGSSGNTIYF | TGTGCCGGAACAGGGAGCTCTGGAAACACCATATATTTT
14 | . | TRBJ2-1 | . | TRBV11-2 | CASSLAGTLDEQFF | TGTGCCAGCAGCTTAGCGGGAACTTTAGATGAGCAGTTCTTC
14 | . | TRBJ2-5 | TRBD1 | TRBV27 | CASSSLGQVETQYF | TGTGCCAGCAGTTCATTAGGACAGGTAGAGACCCAGTACTTC
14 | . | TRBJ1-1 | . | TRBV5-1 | CASSLKGHDTEAFF | TGCGCCAGCAGCCTGAAAGGACACGACACTGAAGCTTTCTTT
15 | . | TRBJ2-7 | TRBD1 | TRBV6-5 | CASSYSHGTGYEQYF | TGTGCCAGCAGTTACAGCCACGGGACAGGATACGAGCAGTACTTC
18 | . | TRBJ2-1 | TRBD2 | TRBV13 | CASSFYPSGRPSYNEQFF | TGTGCCAGCAGCTTTTACCCTAGCGGGCGCCCCTCCTACAATGAGCAGTTCTTC
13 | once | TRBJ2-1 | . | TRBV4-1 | CASSHIRDNEQFF | TGCGCCAGCAGCCATATCCGGGACAATGAGCAGTTCTTC
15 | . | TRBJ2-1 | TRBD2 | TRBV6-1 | CASSVTSGEYNEQFF | TGTGCCAGCAGTGTGACTAGCGGGGAGTACAATGAGCAGTTCTTC
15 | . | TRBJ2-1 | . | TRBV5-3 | CARSLALSSYNEQFF | TGTGCCAGAAGCTTAGCGCTCAGCTCCTACAATGAGCAGTTCTTC
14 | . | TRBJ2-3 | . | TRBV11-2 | CASSRRTATDTQYF | TGTGCCAGCAGCCGGCGGACAGCCACAGATACGCAGTATTTT
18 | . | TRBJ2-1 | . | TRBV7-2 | CASSSSQSGGTSYNEQFF | TGTGCCAGCAGCTCGTCCCAGTCTGGCGGAACATCCTACAATGAGCAGTTCTTC
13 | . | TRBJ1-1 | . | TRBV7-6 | CASRLELNTEAFF | TGTGCCAGCAGACTAGAACTGAACACTGAAGCTTTCTTT
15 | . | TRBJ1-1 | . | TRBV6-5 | CASSYSLGLNTEAFF | TGTGCCAGCAGTTACTCGCTAGGCCTGAACACTGAAGCTTTCTTT
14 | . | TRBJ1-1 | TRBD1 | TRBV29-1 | CSVRTRQGSTEAFF | TGCAGCGTGCGAACACGACAGGGGAGTACTGAAGCTTTCTTT
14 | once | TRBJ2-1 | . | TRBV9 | CASSVGSGVDEQFF | TGTGCCAGCAGCGTAGGGTCAGGGGTCGATGAGCAGTTCTTC
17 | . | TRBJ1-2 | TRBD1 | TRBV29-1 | CSVEDPGGPGPAYGYTF | TGCAGCGTTGAAGATCCAGGGGGGCCAGGGCCCGCTTATGGCTACACCTTC
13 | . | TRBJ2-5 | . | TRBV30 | CAYDSGSGETQYF | TGTGCCTACGACTCGGGTAGCGGAGAGACCCAGTACTTC
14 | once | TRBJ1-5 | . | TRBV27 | CASSLENGHQPQHF | TGTGCCAGCAGTTTAGAAAACGGTCATCAGCCCCAGCATTTT
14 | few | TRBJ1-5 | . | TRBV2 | CASSETARLQPQHF | TGTGCCAGCAGTGAAACGGCCAGGCTACAGCCCCAGCATTTT
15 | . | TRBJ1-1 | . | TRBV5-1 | CASSLDHRMNTEAFF | TGCGCCAGCAGCTTGGACCACAGGATGAACACTGAAGCTTTCTTT
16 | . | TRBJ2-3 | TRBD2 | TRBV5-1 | CASSLGPGLEGDTQYF | TGCGCCAGCAGCTTGGGCCCGGGACTAGAGGGGGATACGCAGTATTTT
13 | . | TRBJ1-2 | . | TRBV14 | CASSRDTRIGYTF | TGTGCCAGCAGCCGGGACACGCGAATCGGCTACACCTTC
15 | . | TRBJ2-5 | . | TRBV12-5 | CASGTTAQGWETQYF | TGTGCTAGTGGAACCACCGCACAGGGTTGGGAGACCCAGTACTTC
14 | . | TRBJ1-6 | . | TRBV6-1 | CASKGVYENSPLHF | TGTGCCAGCAAGGGGGTCTACGAAAATTCACCCCTCCACTTT
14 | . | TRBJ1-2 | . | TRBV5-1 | CASSSLAVNDGYTF | TGCGCCAGCAGCTCACTAGCGGTAAACGATGGCTACACCTTC
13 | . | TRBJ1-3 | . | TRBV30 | CAWSFLSGNTIYF | TGTGCCTGGAGTTTTTTATCTGGAAACACCATATATTTT
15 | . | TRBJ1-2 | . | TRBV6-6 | CASSYGGSSLYGYTF | TGTGCCAGCAGTTACGGTGGCAGTTCCCTCTATGGCTACACCTTC
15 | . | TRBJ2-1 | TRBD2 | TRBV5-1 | CASSLGGRRYNEQFF | TGCGCCAGCAGCTTGGGCGGGAGGAGGTACAATGAGCAGTTCTTC
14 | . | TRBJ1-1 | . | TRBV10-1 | CASSDQGFPSGAFF | TGCGCCAGCAGTGATCAGGGATTCCCAAGCGGGGCTTTCTTT
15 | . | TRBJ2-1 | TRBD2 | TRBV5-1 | CASHIAGGSHNEQFF | TGCGCCAGTCACATAGCGGGAGGATCCCACAATGAGCAGTTCTTC
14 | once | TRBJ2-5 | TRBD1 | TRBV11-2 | CASSLGQGWETQYF | TGTGCCAGCAGCCTAGGACAGGGGTGGGAGACCCAGTACTTC
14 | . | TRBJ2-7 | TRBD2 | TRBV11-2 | CASSLLAGGYEQYF | TGTGCCAGCAGCTTACTAGCGGGGGGCTACGAGCAGTACTTC
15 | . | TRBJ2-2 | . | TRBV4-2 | CASSQAYSNTGELFF | TGTGCCAGCAGCCAAGCGTACTCGAACACCGGGGAGCTGTTTTTT
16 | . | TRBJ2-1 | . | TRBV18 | CASSPPQKSSYNEQFF | TGTGCCAGCTCACCTCCACAGAAGAGCTCCTACAATGAGCAGTTCTTC
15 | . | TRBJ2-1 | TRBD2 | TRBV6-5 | CASTRTSGEFNEQFF | TGTGCCAGCACCAGAACTAGCGGGGAGTTCAATGAGCAGTTCTTC
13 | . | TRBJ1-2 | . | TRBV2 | CATSRTADGGYTF | TGTGCCACCAGCCGGACAGCGGACGGTGGCTACACCTTC
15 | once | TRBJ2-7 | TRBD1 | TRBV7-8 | CASSSGQGPSYEQYF | TGTGCCAGCAGCAGCGGACAGGGACCTTCCTACGAGCAGTACTTC
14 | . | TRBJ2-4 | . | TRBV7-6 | CASSPRTEGNIQYF | TGTGCCAGCAGCCCGCGGACAGAGGGGAACATTCAGTACTTC
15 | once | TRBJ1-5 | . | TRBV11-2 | CASSLGWLSNQPQHF | TGTGCCAGCAGCTTAGGTTGGCTTAGCAATCAGCCCCAGCATTTT
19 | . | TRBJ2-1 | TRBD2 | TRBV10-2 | CASRNKIPDTGGDYNEQFF | TGCGCCAGCAGGAATAAAATCCCAGACACGGGAGGCGATTACAATGAGCAGTTCTTC